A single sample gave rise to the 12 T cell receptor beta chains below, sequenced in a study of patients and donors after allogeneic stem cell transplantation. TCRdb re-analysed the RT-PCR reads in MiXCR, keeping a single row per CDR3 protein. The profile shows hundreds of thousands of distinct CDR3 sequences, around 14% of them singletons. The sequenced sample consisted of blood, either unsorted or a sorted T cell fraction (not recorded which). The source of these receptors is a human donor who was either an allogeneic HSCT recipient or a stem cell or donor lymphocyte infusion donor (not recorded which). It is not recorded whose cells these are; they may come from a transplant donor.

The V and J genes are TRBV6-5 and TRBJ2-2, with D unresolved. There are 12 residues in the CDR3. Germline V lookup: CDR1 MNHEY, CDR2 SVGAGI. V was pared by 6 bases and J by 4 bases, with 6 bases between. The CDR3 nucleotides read TGTGCCAGCAGCCGCGCCACCGGGGAGCTGTTTTTT. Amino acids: CASSRATGELFF.

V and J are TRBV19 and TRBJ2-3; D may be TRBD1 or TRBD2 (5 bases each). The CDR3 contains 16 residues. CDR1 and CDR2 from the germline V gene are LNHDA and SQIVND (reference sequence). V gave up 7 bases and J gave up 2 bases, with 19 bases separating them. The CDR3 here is CASTKTGQGTTDTQYF. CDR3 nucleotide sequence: TGTGCCAGTACGAAAACGGGGCAGGGTACCACAGATACGCAGTATTTT.

The CDR3 coding sequence is TGTGCCAGCAGTCGCACTAGCGATCTAGAAGAGACCCAGTACTTC. This codes for CASSRTSDLEETQYF. V is TRBV2 and J is TRBJ2-5; 7 nucleotides line up with TRBD2. The CDR3 sequence is 15 residues long. The V gene end was trimmed by 5 bases and the J gene end by 3 bases; junction bases not matched to a gene: 9. In germline, CDR1 is SNHLY, CDR2 FYNNEI.

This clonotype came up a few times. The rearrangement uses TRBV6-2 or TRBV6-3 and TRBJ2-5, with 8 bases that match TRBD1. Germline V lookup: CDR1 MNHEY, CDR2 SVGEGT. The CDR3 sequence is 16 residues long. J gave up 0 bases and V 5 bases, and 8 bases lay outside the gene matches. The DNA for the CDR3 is TGTGCCAGCAGTGGAACAGGGGGTTTTTACCAAGAGACCCAGTACTTC. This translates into CASSGTGGFYQETQYF.

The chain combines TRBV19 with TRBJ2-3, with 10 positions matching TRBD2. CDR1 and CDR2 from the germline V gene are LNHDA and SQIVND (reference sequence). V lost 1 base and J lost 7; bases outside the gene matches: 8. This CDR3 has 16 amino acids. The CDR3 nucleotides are TGTGCCAGTAGTATAGTAGGAGCGGGAGGGGTTAATACGCAGTATTTT. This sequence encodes CASSIVGAGGVNTQYF.

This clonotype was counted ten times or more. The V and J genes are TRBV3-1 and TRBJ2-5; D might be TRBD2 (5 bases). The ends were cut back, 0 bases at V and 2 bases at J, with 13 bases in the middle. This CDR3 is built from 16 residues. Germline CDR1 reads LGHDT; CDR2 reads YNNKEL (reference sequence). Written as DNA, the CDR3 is TGTGCCAGCAGCCAAGATGCCCGGGAACTACAAGAGACCCAGTACTTC. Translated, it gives CASSQDARELQETQYF.

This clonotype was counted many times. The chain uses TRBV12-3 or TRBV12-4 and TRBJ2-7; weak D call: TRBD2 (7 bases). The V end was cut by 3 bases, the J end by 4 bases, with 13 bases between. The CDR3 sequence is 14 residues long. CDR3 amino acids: CASSLAGAQYEQYF. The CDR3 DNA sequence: TGTGCCAGCAGTTTGGCGGGGGCCCAATACGAGCAGTACTTC.

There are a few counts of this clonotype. Here the CDR3 DNA reads TGTGCCAGCAGCGGGGCTGGAGTGTGGTACGAGCAGTACTTC. This sequence encodes CASSGAGVWYEQYF. The J gene is TRBJ2-7, the V gene TRBV7-8; a possible D gene is TRBD1 (5 bases). Germline V gene sequence: CDR1 SGHVS, CDR2 FQNEAQ. Trimming shortened V by 5 bases and J by 4 bases, and 15 bases separated the two germline ends. The CDR3 loop spans 14 amino acids.

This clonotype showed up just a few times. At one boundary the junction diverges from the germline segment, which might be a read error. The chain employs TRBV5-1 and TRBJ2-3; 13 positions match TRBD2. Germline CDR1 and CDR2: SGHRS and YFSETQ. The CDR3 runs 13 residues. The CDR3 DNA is TGCGCCAGCAGCTTGGAGACCGGGACTAGCGGGGATTTT. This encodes CASSLETGTSGDF. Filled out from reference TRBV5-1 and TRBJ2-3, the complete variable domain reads KAGVTQTPRYLIKTRGQQVTLSCSPISGHRSVSWYQQTPGQGLQFLFEYFSETQRNKGNFPGRFSGRQFSNSRSEMNVSTLELGDSALYLCASSLETGTSGDFGPGTRLTVL.

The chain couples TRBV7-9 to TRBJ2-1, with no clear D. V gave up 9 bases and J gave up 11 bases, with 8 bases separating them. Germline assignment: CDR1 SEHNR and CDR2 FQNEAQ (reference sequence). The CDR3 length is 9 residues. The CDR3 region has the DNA TGTGCCAGTCGTGAGCAGCAGTTCTTC. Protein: CASREQQFF.

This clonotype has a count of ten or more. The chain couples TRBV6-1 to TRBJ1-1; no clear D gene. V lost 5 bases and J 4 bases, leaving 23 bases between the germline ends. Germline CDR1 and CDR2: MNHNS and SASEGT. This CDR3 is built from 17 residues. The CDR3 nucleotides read TGTGCCAGCAGTAGAGGGTTAGCTTACGGGCGGGCCACTGAAGCTTTCTTT. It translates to CASSRGLAYGRATEAFF.

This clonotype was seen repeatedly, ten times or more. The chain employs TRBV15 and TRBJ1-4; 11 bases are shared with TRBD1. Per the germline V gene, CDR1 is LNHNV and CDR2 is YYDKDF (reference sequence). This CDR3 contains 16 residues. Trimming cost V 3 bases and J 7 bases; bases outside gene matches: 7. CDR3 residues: CATSRTGGTGGEKLFF. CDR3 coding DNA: TGTGCCACCAGCAGGACCGGGGGGACAGGGGGTGAAAAACTGTTTTTT.